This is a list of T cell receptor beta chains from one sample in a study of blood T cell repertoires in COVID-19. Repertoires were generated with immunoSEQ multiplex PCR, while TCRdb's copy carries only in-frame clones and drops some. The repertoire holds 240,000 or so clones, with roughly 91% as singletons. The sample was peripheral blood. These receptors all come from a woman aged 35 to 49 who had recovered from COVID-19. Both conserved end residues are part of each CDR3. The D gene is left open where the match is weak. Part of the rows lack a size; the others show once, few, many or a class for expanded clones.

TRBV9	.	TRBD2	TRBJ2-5	CASSVGPGGETQYF	TGTGCCAGCAGCGTAGGTCCGGGAGGAGAGACCCAGTACTTC
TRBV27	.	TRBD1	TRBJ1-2	CASSGRGLDGYTF	TGTGCCAGCAGCGGCAGGGGGCTGGATGGCTACACCTTC
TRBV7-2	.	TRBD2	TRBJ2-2	CASSLQLAGGGTGELFF	TGTGCCAGCAGCTTACAACTAGCGGGAGGGGGAACCGGGGAGCTGTTTTTT
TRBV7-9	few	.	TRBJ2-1	CASSLVRGYNEQFF	TGTGCCAGCAGCTTAGTCCGGGGTTACAATGAGCAGTTCTTC
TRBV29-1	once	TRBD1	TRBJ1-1	CSGQTGGNTEAFF	TGCAGCGGCCAGACAGGGGGCAACACTGAAGCTTTCTTT
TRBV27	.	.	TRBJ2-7	CASSPLVAGGYEQYF	TGTGCCAGCAGTCCTCTTGTGGCAGGAGGCTACGAGCAGTACTTC
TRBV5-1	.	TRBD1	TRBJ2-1	CASSFGQGRVVDEQFF	TGCGCCAGCAGCTTCGGACAGGGTAGGGTCGTCGATGAGCAGTTCTTC
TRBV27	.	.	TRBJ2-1	CASTTGTHYNEQFF	TGTGCCAGCACCACCGGGACTCACTACAATGAGCAGTTCTTC
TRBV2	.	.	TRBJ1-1	CASSQTDMNTEAFF	TGTGCCAGCAGTCAGACAGACATGAACACTGAAGCTTTCTTT
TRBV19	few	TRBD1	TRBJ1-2	CASSTRRDSPGGYTF	TGTGCCAGTAGTACCCGCCGGGACAGCCCGGGGGGCTACACCTTC
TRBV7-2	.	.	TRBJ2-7	CASSPWGGPGLEQYF	TGTGCCAGCAGCCCCTGGGGGGGGCCAGGTTTGGAGCAGTACTTC
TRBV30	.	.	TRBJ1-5	CAWSMDTNQPQHF	TGTGCCTGGAGTATGGACACCAATCAGCCCCAGCATTTT
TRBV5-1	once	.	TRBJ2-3	CASSPHWGGTDTQYF	TGCGCCAGCAGTCCCCATTGGGGGGGCACAGATACGCAGTATTTT
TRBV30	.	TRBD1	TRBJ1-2	CAWGTGAESLGGYTF	TGTGCCTGGGGGACAGGGGCGGAATCCCTGGGGGGCTACACCTTC
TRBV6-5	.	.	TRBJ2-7	CASGHGPYEQYF	TGTGCCAGCGGGCACGGCCCCTACGAGCAGTACTTC
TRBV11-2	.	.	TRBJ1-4	CASSLERGSRLFF	TGTGCCAGCAGCTTAGAGAGGGGGTCCAGGCTGTTTTTT
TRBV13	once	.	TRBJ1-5	CASSLGLGYSNQPQHF	TGTGCCAGCAGCTTAGGCCTCGGTTATAGCAATCAGCCCCAGCATTTT
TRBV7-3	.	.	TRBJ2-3	CASSTRLGAGDTQYF	TGTGCCAGCAGCACACGACTAGGGGCCGGAGATACGCAGTATTTT
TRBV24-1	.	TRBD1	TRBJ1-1	CATSRGAGGTEAFF	TGTGCCACCAGCAGGGGGGCAGGGGGCACTGAAGCTTTCTTT
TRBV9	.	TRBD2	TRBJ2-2	CASGGANTGELFF	TGTGCCTCGGGGGGAGCGAACACCGGGGAGCTGTTTTTT
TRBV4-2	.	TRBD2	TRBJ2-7	CASSPGTSGAPYEQYF	TGTGCCAGCAGCCCCGGGACTAGCGGGGCGCCCTACGAGCAGTACTTC
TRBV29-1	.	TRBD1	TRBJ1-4	CSARTTGANEKLFF	TGCAGCGCCCGGACGACAGGGGCTAATGAAAAACTGTTTTTT
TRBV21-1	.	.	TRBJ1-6	CASSNIQGNSPLHF	TGTGCCAGCAGCAATATTCAGGGAAATTCACCCCTCCACTTT